This is a list of T cell receptor beta chains from one sample in a study of Ad26.COV2.S vaccination and SARS-CoV-2 variants. The repertoire was sequenced with immunoSEQ multiplex PCR; TCRdb's copy has only in-frame clones and lacks some. The sample shows around 450,000 clones, approximately 90% of them seen only once. Sequenced here: peripheral blood, sampled in a trial of Ad26.COV2.S vaccine versus placebo. The receptors were sampled from a person aged 18-65 years who received the Ad26.COV2.S COVID-19 vaccine or a placebo. Both conserved end residues are part of each CDR3. The order of the fields is D gene, V gene, clone size, J gene, CDR3 DNA, CDR3 protein. A D gene is named only where the DNA matches it firmly. Size values are once, few and many counts, or a class for expanded clones, and some rows have none.

TRBD1	TRBV6-6	.	TRBJ1-5	TGTGCCAGCAGCCGCGGACAGGGCAATCAGCCCCAGCATTTT	CASSRGQGNQPQHF
.	TRBV2	.	TRBJ2-3	TGTGCCAGCCTGACTAGTAGTAGCACAGATACGCAGTATTTT	CASLTSSSTDTQYF
TRBD2	TRBV28	.	TRBJ2-3	TGTGCCAGCGAAAAAAGGGGACTAGCGGGAGCAGGCACAGATACGCAGTATTTT	CASEKRGLAGAGTDTQYF
.	TRBV2	.	TRBJ2-7	TGTGCCAGCAGGTCTCTCGGGGCCGGCGTGGACGAGCAGTACTTC	CASRSLGAGVDEQYF
TRBD1	TRBV5-1	.	TRBJ2-7	TGCGCCAGCAGCCCCAACCCCGGGACAGGTAATGGCGAGCAGTACTTC	CASSPNPGTGNGEQYF
.	TRBV10-2	once	TRBJ1-3	TGCGCCAGCTGGTATGTTGCTGGAAACACCATATATTTT	CASWYVAGNTIYF
.	TRBV2	.	TRBJ2-5	TGTGCCAGCAGATTGGACTCACAAGAGACCCAGTACTTC	CASRLDSQETQYF
.	TRBV2	.	TRBJ2-2	TGTGCCAGCGTTGGGACCCCGGGCGGGGAGCTGTTTTTT	CASVGTPGGELFF
.	TRBV13	.	TRBJ1-6	TGTGCCAGCCGAATGACTAGAACTTCACCCCTCCACTTT	CASRMTRTSPLHF
.	TRBV11-2	.	TRBJ1-2	TGTGCCAGCAGCCGCGGCGGGGGTCGGGGGACCAATTATGGCTACACCTTC	CASSRGGGRGTNYGYTF